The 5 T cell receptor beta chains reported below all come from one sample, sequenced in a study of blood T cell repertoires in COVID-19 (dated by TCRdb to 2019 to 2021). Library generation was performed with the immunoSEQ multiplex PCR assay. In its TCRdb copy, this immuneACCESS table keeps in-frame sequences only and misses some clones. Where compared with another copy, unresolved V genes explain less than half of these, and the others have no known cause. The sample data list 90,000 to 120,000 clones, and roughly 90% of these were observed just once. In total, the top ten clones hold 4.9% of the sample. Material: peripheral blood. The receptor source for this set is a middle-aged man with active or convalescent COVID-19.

The CDR3 DNA reads TGTGCCAGCAGCTTCTCTTTGGAGGGGGGGAATCAGCCCCAGCATTTT. Its translation is CASSFSLEGGNQPQHF. V gene TRBV5-5 combines with J gene TRBJ1-5, with a possible D match to TRBD1 (6 bases). The V end lost 2 bases, the J end lost 4 bases, and 16 bases lay between the germline ends. The CDR3 sequence is 16 residues long. Looked up from germline, CDR1 is SGHKS and CDR2 is YYEKEE (reference sequence).

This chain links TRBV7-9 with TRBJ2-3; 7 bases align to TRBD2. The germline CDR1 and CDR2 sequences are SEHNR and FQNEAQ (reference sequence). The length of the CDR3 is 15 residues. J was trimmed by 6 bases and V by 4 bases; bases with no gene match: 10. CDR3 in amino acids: CASSSRLEGGDTQYF. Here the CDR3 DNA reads TGTGCCAGCAGCTCCCGTCTGGAGGGAGGGGATACGCAGTATTTT.

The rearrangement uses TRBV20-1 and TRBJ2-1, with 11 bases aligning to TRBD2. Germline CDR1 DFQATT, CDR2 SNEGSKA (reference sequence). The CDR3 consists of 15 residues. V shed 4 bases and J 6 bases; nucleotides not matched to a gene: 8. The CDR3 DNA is TGCAGTGCTATTGAACTAGCGGGAGTCGGCAATGAGCAGTTCTTC. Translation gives CSAIELAGVGNEQFF.

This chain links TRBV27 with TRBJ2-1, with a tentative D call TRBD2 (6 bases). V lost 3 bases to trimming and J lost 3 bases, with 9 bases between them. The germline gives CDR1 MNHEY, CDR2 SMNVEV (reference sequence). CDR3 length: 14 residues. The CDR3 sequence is CASSFFSGYNEQFF. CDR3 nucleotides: TGTGCCAGCAGTTTTTTTAGCGGCTACAATGAGCAGTTCTTC.

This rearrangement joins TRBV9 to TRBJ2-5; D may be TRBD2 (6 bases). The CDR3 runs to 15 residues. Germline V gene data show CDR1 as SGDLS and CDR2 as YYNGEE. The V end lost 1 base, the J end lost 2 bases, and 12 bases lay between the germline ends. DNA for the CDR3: TGTGCCAGCAGCGTATCTGCGGGATATCAAGAGACCCAGTACTTC. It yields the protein CASSVSAGYQETQYF.